This T cell receptor (beta chain) was sequenced in a study of T cells in localized non-small cell lung cancer. The repertoire was sequenced with immunoSEQ multiplex PCR; TCRdb's copy has only in-frame clones and lacks some. The sample has 27,000 or so clones, approximately 78% seen once. Trimming cost V 3 bases and J 2 bases, with 1 base left between them. CDR1 is DFQATT, CDR2 SNEGSKA, per germline (reference sequence). This CDR3 comprises 10 residues. As regards this clone: Its cognate antigen is unknown.

Study-wide results and limits: Tumor showed lower T cell clonality than uninvolved adjacent lung, where it was highest. Elevated circulating T cell density in blood was associated with longer overall survival. In adjacent lung appeared a median roughly 56 of the top 100 tumor clones.

Source: peripheral blood, taken before any cancer treatment. V and J are TRBV20-1 and TRBJ2-5; no definite D call. The sequence was collected from a woman between 40 and 69 years old with stage I lung adenocarcinoma. CDR3 sequence reads: CSASQETQYF. The CDR3 coding sequence is TGCAGTGCTAGTCAAGAGACCCAGTACTTC.